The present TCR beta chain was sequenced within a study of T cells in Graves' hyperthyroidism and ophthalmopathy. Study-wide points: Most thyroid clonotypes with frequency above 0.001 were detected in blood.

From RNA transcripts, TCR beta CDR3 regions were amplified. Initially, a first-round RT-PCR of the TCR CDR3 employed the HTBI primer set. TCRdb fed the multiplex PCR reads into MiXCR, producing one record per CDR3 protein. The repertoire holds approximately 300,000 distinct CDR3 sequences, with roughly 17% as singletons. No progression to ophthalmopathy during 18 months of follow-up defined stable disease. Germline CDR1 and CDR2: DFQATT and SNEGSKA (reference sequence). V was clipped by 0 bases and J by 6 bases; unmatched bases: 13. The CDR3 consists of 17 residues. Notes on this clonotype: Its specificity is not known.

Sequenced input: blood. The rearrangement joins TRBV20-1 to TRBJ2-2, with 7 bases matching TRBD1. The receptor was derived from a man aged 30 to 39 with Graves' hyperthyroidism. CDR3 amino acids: CSARDTAAGQGAGELFF. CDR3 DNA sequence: TGCAGTGCTAGAGATACCGCGGCAGGGCAGGGGGCCGGGGAGCTGTTTTTT.